This paragraph reports one TCR beta chain. Its antigen is not known. Germline CDR1 is SEHNR and CDR2 is FQNEAQ (reference sequence). The CDR3 extends over 17 amino acids. V trimming: 5 bases; J trimming: 0 bases; junction bases outside the gene matches: 6. This entry belongs to a study of shared clonotypes between healthy human individuals. Study-wide background: CD8 memory received one plate per donor, CD8 naive two, CD4 memory three and CD4 naive three. Findings of the study overall: Memory subsets generally showed lower estimated richness than naive subsets.

Generated by immunoSEQ multiplex PCR, the TCRdb table keeps only in-frame clones and is missing some. The table shows a few million clones, with around 95% occurring only once. The naive CD8 population came from CD45RO-negative cells selected for CCR7, without terminally differentiated effector memory CD45RA+ cells. Every one of the donors was a Caucasian adult that lived in Nashville, Tennessee. The genes are TRBV7-9 and TRBJ2-3; 12 bases align to TRBD2. What was sequenced was naive CD8+ T cells from PBMCs. The sequence was obtained from a man younger than 35 in good health. Some clones in this sample may be carry-over from other donors' samples. The CDR3 region is CASSKPGTSGSTDTQYF. The CDR3, as DNA: TGTGCCAGCAGCAAACCCGGGACTAGCGGGAGCACAGATACGCAGTATTTT.